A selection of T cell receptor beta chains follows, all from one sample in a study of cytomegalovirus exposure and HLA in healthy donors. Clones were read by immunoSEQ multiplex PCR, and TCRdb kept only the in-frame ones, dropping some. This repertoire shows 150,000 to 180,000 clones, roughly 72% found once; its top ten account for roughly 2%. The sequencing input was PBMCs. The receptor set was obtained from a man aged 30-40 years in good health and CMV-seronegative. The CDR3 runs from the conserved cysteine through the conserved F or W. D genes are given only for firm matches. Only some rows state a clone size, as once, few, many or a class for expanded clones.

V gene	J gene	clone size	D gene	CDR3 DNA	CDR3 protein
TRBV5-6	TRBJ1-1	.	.	TGTGCCAGCAGCTTTATGGGAGAAAGAGAAGCTTTCTTT	CASSFMGEREAFF
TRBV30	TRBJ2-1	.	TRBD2	TGTGCCTGGAGGAGGCGGGGGGGCTCCTACAATGAGCAGTTCTTC	CAWRRRGGSYNEQFF
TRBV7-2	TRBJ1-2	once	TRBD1	TGTGCCAGCAGCTTAGGACAGGGGGGTGGCTACACCTTC	CASSLGQGGGYTF
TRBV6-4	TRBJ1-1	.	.	TGTGCCAGCAGTGACTTGCCTCGACGGGTGGGCACTGAAGCTTTCTTT	CASSDLPRRVGTEAFF
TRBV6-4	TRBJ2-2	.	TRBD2	TGTGCCAGCGGGGAACGGGACTACCCGAACACCGGGGAGCTGTTTTTT	CASGERDYPNTGELFF
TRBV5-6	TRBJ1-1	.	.	TGTGCCAGCAGCTTGTACGGGGGACGGGCTGAAGCTTTCTTT	CASSLYGGRAEAFF
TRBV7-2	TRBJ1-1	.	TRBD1	TGTGCCAGCAGCTTAGCGCCAGGGGGCGGGAACACTGAAGCTTTCTTT	CASSLAPGGGNTEAFF
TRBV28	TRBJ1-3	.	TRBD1	TGTGCCAGCAGTTGGGACAGGGGATATCTATATTTT	CASSWDRGYLYF
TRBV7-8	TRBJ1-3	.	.	TGTGCCAGCAGCTTAGCGGGAGGCGTCTCTGGAAACACCATATATTTT	CASSLAGGVSGNTIYF
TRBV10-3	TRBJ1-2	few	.	TGTGCCATCAGTCCCATCGGGGGTAACTATGGCTACACCTTC	CAISPIGGNYGYTF
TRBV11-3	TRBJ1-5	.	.	TGTGCCAGCAGCTTAGCGAACAGGAGCCCCTCGGGAGGCAATCAGCCCCAGCATTTT	CASSLANRSPSGGNQPQHF
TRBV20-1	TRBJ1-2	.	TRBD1	TGCAGTGTTACAGGGGGTTGCGGCTACACCTTC	CSVTGGCGYTF
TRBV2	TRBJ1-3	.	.	TGTGCCAGCAGGGAGACCAGCTCTGGAAACACCATATATTTT	CASRETSSGNTIYF
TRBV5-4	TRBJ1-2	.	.	TGTGCCAGCAGCTTGCCGGGGAACTATGGCTACACCTTC	CASSLPGNYGYTF
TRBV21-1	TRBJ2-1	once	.	TGTGCCAGCAGCAAAGAGAAAAGATGGGAGCGGGAGCCCTACAATGAGCAGTTCTTC	CASSKEKRWEREPYNEQFF
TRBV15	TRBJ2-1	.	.	TGTGCCACCAGCAGTGAATTGACTAGCAATGAGCAGTTCTTC	CATSSELTSNEQFF
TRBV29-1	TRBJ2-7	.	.	TGCAGCGTTGAGATGGGCAGGGGTAACTACGAGCAGTACTTC	CSVEMGRGNYEQYF
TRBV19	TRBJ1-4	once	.	TGTGCCAGTAGTAGGGCCCCTAATGAAAAACTGTTTTTT	CASSRAPNEKLFF
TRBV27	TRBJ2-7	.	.	TGTGCCAGCTATGGGGCAGGGAGGAACGAGCAGTACTTC	CASYGAGRNEQYF
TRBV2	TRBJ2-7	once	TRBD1	TGTGCCAGCAGCGGCAGGGGGCCCCCCTCCTACGAGCAGTACTTC	CASSGRGPPSYEQYF
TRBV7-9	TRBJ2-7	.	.	TGTTCCAGCAGCTTAGGCTGGGGCCGCTCGTCCTACGAGCAGTACTTC	CSSSLGWGRSSYEQYF
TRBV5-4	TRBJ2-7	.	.	TGTGCCAGCAGCCCCGACAGATTCTCGGGCGAGCAGTACTTC	CASSPDRFSGEQYF
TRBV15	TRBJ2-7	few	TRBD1	TGTGCCACCAGCAGAGATAGGGGGCTTGAGCAGTACTTC	CATSRDRGLEQYF
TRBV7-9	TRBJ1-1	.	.	TGTGCCAGCAGCTTCGGGGGGCCTTTCACTGAAGCTTTCTTT	CASSFGGPFTEAFF
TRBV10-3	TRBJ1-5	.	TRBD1	TGTGCCATTTCGGACAGGGAAGGACAGCCCCAGCATTTT	CAISDREGQPQHF
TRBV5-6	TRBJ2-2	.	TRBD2	TGTGCCAGCAGCCCCAGCGGGGCTCCTAAAAGTAAGACCGGGGAGCTGTTTTTT	CASSPSGAPKSKTGELFF
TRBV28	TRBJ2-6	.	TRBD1	TGTGCCAGCAGTCTGGGGACAGGGGGCTCCCTGGGGGGGGCCAACGTCCTGACTTTC	CASSLGTGGSLGGANVLTF
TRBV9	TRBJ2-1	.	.	TGTGCCAGCAGCGTAGCTTTAGGGAGTGGGGACAATGAGCAGTTCTTC	CASSVALGSGDNEQFF
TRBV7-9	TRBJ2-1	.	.	TGTGCCAGCAGCCATGGAGCCTCGGTCAATGAGCAGTTCTTC	CASSHGASVNEQFF
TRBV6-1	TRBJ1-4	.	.	TGTGCCAGCAGTGATGATGGGGGCGTTTGGGAGGGTCGTAAACTGTTTTTT	CASSDDGGVWEGRKLFF
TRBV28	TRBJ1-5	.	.	TGTGCCAGCAGAAATAGGGGCAATCAGCCCCAGAATTTT	CASRNRGNQPQNF
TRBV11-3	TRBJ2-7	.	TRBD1	TGTGCCAGCAGCTTAGGGTTCAGGGGGATCGACGAGCAGTACTTC	CASSLGFRGIDEQYF
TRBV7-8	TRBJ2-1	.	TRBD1	TGTGCCAGCAGCTTGGACAGGGGAAACTACAATGAGCAGTTCTTC	CASSLDRGNYNEQFF
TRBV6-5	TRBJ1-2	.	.	TGTGCCAGCAGTTACTCGAGGCAGAGATCTAACTATGGCTACACCTTC	CASSYSRQRSNYGYTF
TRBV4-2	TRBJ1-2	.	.	TGTGCCAGCAGCTGGGCAGATGGAGGCTATGGCTACACCTTC	CASSWADGGYGYTF
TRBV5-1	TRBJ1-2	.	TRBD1	TGCGCCAGCAGCTTAGGGACAGGGGCCCCCTATGGCTACACCTTC	CASSLGTGAPYGYTF
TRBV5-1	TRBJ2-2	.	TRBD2	TGCGCCAGCAGCAAAAGCGGGGAGAACACCGGGGAGCTGTTTTTT	CASSKSGENTGELFF
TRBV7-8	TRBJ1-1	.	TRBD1	TGTGCCAGCAGCTTAGCCCCAAGTCCCGGGACAGGTTCAGACACTGAAGCTTTCTTT	CASSLAPSPGTGSDTEAFF
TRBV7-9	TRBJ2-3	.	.	TGTGCCAGCAGCTTAGGCGCGGGGCTCGCAGATACGCAGTATTTT	CASSLGAGLADTQYF
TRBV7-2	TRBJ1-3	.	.	TGTGCCAGCAGCTTAGCTCCAGTCATCTCTGGAAACACCATATATTTT	CASSLAPVISGNTIYF
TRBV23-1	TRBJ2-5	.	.	TGCGCCAGCAGTCACACCCCGGCGGGGACGGAGACCCAGTACTTC	CASSHTPAGTETQYF
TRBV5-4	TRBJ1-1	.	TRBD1	TGTGCCAGCAGCTGGGGACAGGGGGCAAACACTGAAGCTTTCTTT	CASSWGQGANTEAFF
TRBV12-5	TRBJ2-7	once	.	TGTGCTAGTGGTTTGGAGGGGTACGAGCAGTACTTC	CASGLEGYEQYF
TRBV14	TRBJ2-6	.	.	TGTGCCAGCAGCCGCATAAGACAAACCCCTGGGGCCAACGTCCTGACTTTC	CASSRIRQTPGANVLTF
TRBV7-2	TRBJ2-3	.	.	TGTGCCAGCAGCCCGACAGGATTTCAGACAGATACGCAGTATTTT	CASSPTGFQTDTQYF
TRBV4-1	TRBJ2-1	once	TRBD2	TGCGCCAGCAGCCAAGATTCCGCGGGGGGGGTAAATGAGCAGTTCTTC	CASSQDSAGGVNEQFF
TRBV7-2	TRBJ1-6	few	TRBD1	TGTGCCAGCAGCTTACACCGACAGGGGGCAGGTTCACCCCTCCACTTT	CASSLHRQGAGSPLHF
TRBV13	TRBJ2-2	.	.	TGTGCCAGCAGCTGGGCCACCGGGGAGCTGTTTTTT	CASSWATGELFF
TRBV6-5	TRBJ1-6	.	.	TGTGCCAGCAGCCCCGGAGGGGTGGAATCACCCCTCCACTTT	CASSPGGVESPLHF
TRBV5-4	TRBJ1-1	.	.	TGTGCCAGCAGCTTGGAGACAGGACCGAACACTGAAGCTTTCTTT	CASSLETGPNTEAFF
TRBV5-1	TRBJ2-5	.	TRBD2	TGCGCCAGCAGCCCAACTAGCGGGGCCTCGAGGGAGCAGTACTTC	CASSPTSGASREQYF
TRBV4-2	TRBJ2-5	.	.	TGTGCCAGCAGCCAAGCTGCACGGGGAGGACCCCAAGAGACCCAGTACTTC	CASSQAARGGPQETQYF
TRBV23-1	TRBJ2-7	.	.	TGCGCCAGCAGTCTCAGAGACAGCTCCTACGAGCAGTACTTC	CASSLRDSSYEQYF
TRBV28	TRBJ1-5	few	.	TGTGCCAGCAGTTTACCGGGTCTTGAGCCCCAGAATTTT	CASSLPGLEPQNF
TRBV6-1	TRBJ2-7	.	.	TGTGCCAGCAAGGTGGAGTACGAGCAGTACTTC	CASKVEYEQYF
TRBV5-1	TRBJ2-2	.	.	TGCGCCAGCAACGCGGGGCCCTCGAACACCGGGGAGCTGTTTTTT	CASNAGPSNTGELFF
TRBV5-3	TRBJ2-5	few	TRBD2	TGTGCCAGAAGCCCCCTGGGAGCGGGGGGGTTGACCCAGTACTTC	CARSPLGAGGLTQYF
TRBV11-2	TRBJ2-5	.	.	TGTGCCAGCAGCTTTGCCCAGAGGAGGGTAGGAGAGACCCAGTACTTC	CASSFAQRRVGETQYF
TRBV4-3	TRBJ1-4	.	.	TGCGCCAGCAGCCTAGAGAATACGGCCAGGAATGAAAAACTGTTTTTT	CASSLENTARNEKLFF
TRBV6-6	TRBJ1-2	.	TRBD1	TGTGCCAGCAGTTTTCGGACTCAGGGGGACTATGGCTACACCTTC	CASSFRTQGDYGYTF